This T cell receptor beta chain was captured by sequencing in a study of T-cell memory formation after mild COVID-19. About the study: Each donor largely had its own TCR clusters. Study conclusions and caveats: Later expanders leaned CD4+, whereas clones that contracted between day 15 and 85 were balanced CD4/CD8. Contracting clones localized mainly to CM and EM when CD4+ and mainly to EMRA when CD8+.

Worth noting for this clonotype: The target antigen is unknown.

Germline V gene sequence: CDR1 SQVTM, CDR2 ANQGSEA. This CDR3 comprises 13 residues. Trimming pared 7 bases from V and 6 bases from J, leaving 18 bases between. 5'RACE primed from the constant segment yielded TCR alpha and TCR beta cDNA libraries bearing sample barcodes and UMIs. A single record per CDR3 protein comes from TCRdb applying MiXCR to the 5' RACE reads. In the table there are fewer than 250,000 distinct CDR3 sequences, about 10% of which are singletons. The sample taken for sequencing was PBMCs or a T cell subset sorted from them (not recorded which). The rearrangement links TRBV29-1 to TRBJ1-1; no clear D. This TCR was sampled from a man between 18 and 29 years old who had mild COVID-19 (a few samples of this study predate the infection). Cell type and time point are not known. The CDR3 DNA reads as TGCAGCGGCGCCACCACTCACGGCCCTGAAGCTTTCTTT. Amino acid sequence: CSGATTHGPEAFF.